This entry describes one T cell receptor (beta chain). Its matching antigen is unknown. These data come from a study of T cell responses to AZD1222 COVID-19 vaccine. Whole-study context: Analysis merged second doses at about 4 or about 12 weeks.

Sequenced by immunoSEQ multiplex PCR; TCRdb stores in-frame clones only, minus some. Among some 150,000 clones listed, 75% to 90% were seen once. General observations from the study: Baseline seropositivity characterized only a handful of AZD1222 recipients. Clonal diversity was possibly underestimated, and the donors were mostly white British, with more females.

This CDR3 comprises 15 residues. The V gene's germline CDR1 is SGHTA and CDR2 FQGNSA. V lost 3 bases and J 3 bases, leaving 14 bases between the germline ends. The chain combines TRBV7-2 with TRBJ1-1, with D uncertain. The specimen comprised peripheral blood, sampled on day 0 of AZD1222 vaccination. The sequence derives from an adult in good health. The CDR3 loop is CASSLLGMWDTEAFF. For the CDR3, the DNA is TGTGCCAGCAGCTTGTTAGGGATGTGGGACACTGAAGCTTTCTTT. The variable domain in full, completed from reference TRBV7-2 and TRBJ1-1, reads GAGVSQSPSNKVTEKGKDVELRCDPISGHTALYWYRQSLGQGLEFLIYFQGNSAPDKSGLPSDRFSAERTGGSVSTLTIQRTQQEDSAVYLCASSLLGMWDTEAFFGQGTRLTVV.